A selection of T cell receptor beta chains follows, all from one sample in a study of OX40 agonist ivuxolimab in advanced cancers. Sequencing used immunoSEQ multiplex PCR; TCRdb keeps in-frame clones, though not all of them. The sample contains some 74,000 clones, more than 75% of which appear only once. The sample here was CD4+ or CD8+ T cells sorted from blood, taken in a trial of the OX40 agonist ivuxolimab. The receptors come from an adult with an advanced solid tumor such as melanoma, head and neck, liver or kidney cancer. CDR3s include the opening cysteine and the closing phenylalanine or tryptophan. D genes are given only for firm matches. The listing skips clone size in some rows; elsewhere it reads once, few, many or a size class.

TRBJ1-3	15	TRBV7-2	.	.	CASSLAGEAGNTIYF	TGTGCCAGCAGCTTAGCAGGGGAGGCTGGAAACACCATATATTTT
TRBJ1-5	13	TRBV6-6	.	.	CASSGDGNQPQHF	TGTGCCAGCAGTGGGGACGGTAATCAGCCCCAGCATTTT
TRBJ1-5	14	TRBV6-1	.	TRBD1	CASSLTGVNQPQHF	TGTGCCAGCAGCCTGACAGGGGTCAATCAGCCCCAGCATTTT
TRBJ1-4	15	TRBV28	.	.	CASSPSGDTNEKLFF	TGTGCCAGCAGCCCATCAGGGGATACTAATGAAAAACTGTTTTTT
TRBJ2-7	14	TRBV7-2	few	TRBD2	CASSPSGLASEQYF	TGTGCCAGCAGCCCTTCGGGACTAGCGAGCGAGCAGTACTTC
TRBJ2-7	16	TRBV7-9	.	TRBD2	CASSQGAAGISYEQYF	TGTGCCAGCAGCCAAGGGGCAGCGGGGATCTCCTACGAGCAGTACTTC
TRBJ2-1	14	TRBV5-1	.	.	CASQYPGHYNEQFF	TGCGCCAGCCAATATCCGGGACATTACAATGAGCAGTTCTTC
TRBJ1-2	13	TRBV28	once	TRBD1	CASSTGQVLGYTF	TGTGCCAGCAGTACAGGACAGGTTCTTGGCTACACCTTC
TRBJ1-3	15	TRBV4-3	.	.	CASSQEGRGGNTIYF	TGCGCCAGCAGCCAAGAGGGCAGGGGAGGAAACACCATATATTTT
TRBJ2-3	11	TRBV20-1	once	.	CSASRSDTQYF	TGCAGTGCTAGTCGGTCAGATACGCAGTATTTT
TRBJ2-1	16	TRBV19	.	TRBD2	CASRAGGFPSYNEQFF	TGTGCCAGTAGAGCGGGAGGTTTCCCCTCCTACAATGAGCAGTTCTTC
TRBJ2-3	17	TRBV7-9	.	.	CASSYSKGQRSPDTQYF	TGTGCCAGCAGCTACTCAAAGGGACAAAGGTCGCCAGATACGCAGTATTTT
TRBJ2-7	14	TRBV18	.	TRBD2	CASSRTSGTYEQYF	TGTGCCAGCTCCCGGACTAGCGGGACCTACGAGCAGTACTTC
TRBJ1-2	15	TRBV7-2	.	.	CASSPHQGRAYGYTF	TGTGCCAGCAGCCCCCACCAGGGGCGCGCCTATGGCTACACCTTC
TRBJ2-7	14	TRBV19	many	.	CASSTVGLGYEQYF	TGTGCCAGTAGCACAGTGGGTCTAGGTTACGAGCAGTACTTC
TRBJ2-2	13	TRBV19	.	.	CASRLQGTGELFF	TGTGCCAGTAGACTCCAGGGAACCGGGGAGCTGTTTTTT
TRBJ1-1	13	TRBV9	.	.	CASSQLTGEEAFF	TGTGCCAGCAGCCAACTCACAGGAGAGGAAGCTTTCTTT
TRBJ2-2	15	TRBV10-3	few	TRBD2	CAIGDSGGDTGELFF	TGTGCCATCGGGGACAGCGGGGGGGACACCGGGGAGCTGTTTTTT
TRBJ1-5	15	TRBV28	.	.	CASSSPILPDQPQHF	TGTGCCAGCAGTTCTCCTATCCTCCCGGATCAGCCCCAGCATTTT
TRBJ2-7	15	TRBV7-9	.	TRBD2	CASSPTGTSSYEQYF	TGTGCCAGCAGCCCTACCGGGACTAGTTCCTACGAGCAGTACTTC
TRBJ1-1	15	TRBV9	once	.	CASSVRADKNTEAFF	TGTGCCAGCAGTGTAAGGGCGGACAAGAACACTGAAGCTTTCTTT
TRBJ1-6	16	TRBV5-4	.	TRBD1	CASSSGSQGVGSPLHF	TGTGCCAGCAGCTCGGGAAGCCAGGGGGTAGGATCACCCCTCCACTTT
TRBJ2-1	16	TRBV5-4	.	TRBD2	CASSLGLPLGYNEQFF	TGTGCCAGCAGCCTGGGACTACCACTAGGTTACAATGAGCAGTTCTTC
TRBJ1-3	13	TRBV5-6	.	.	CASSLPHINTIYF	TGTGCCAGCAGCCTCCCCCATATAAACACCATATATTTT
TRBJ1-5	15	TRBV19	.	.	CASMRGDAGSQPQHF	TGTGCCAGTATGAGAGGGGACGCGGGTAGTCAGCCCCAGCATTTT
TRBJ1-2	14	TRBV28	.	.	CASSSAGENYGYTF	TGTGCCAGCAGCTCCGCGGGGGAGAACTATGGCTACACCTTC
TRBJ2-4	13	TRBV28	.	.	CASSLRRKNIQYF	TGTGCCAGCAGTTTACGGAGGAAAAACATTCAGTACTTC
TRBJ2-2	14	TRBV19	.	.	CASSYRGNTGELFF	TGTGCCAGTAGTTATAGGGGGAACACCGGGGAGCTGTTTTTT
TRBJ1-3	16	TRBV4-2	.	.	CASSQVKRASGNTIYF	TGTGCCAGCAGCCAAGTTAAGAGGGCTTCTGGAAACACCATATATTTT
TRBJ2-7	13	TRBV7-9	medium-sized	.	CASSLVPVYEQYF	TGTGCCAGCAGCTTAGTCCCGGTCTACGAGCAGTACTTC
TRBJ1-2	14	TRBV27	few	TRBD1	CASRSGGEIYGYTF	TGTGCCAGCAGATCAGGGGGCGAGATCTATGGCTACACCTTC
TRBJ2-5	14	TRBV18	.	.	CASSPREGMETQYF	TGTGCCAGCTCACCTCGAGAGGGGATGGAGACCCAGTACTTC
TRBJ2-3	14	TRBV21-1	.	.	CASRLDRGRDTQYF	TGTGCCAGCAGGCTAGACAGGGGTAGGGATACGCAGTATTTT
TRBJ1-5	14	TRBV28	.	.	CASSFGGFNQPQHF	TGTGCCAGCAGTTTTGGAGGGTTCAATCAGCCCCAGCATTTT
TRBJ2-7	15	TRBV5-1	.	.	CASSLAPGTQYEQYF	TGCGCCAGCAGCTTGGCCCCGGGTACTCAATACGAGCAGTACTTC
TRBJ2-3	14	TRBV7-3	.	.	CASSSYGGTDTQYF	TGTGCCAGCAGCTCCTACGGAGGCACAGATACGCAGTATTTT
TRBJ1-2	13	TRBV14	once	TRBD1	CASSPLGQGSGTF	TGTGCCAGCAGCCCCCTGGGACAGGGGTCTGGCACCTTC
TRBJ2-4	14	TRBV6-5	.	TRBD2	CASSYGGSGNIQYF	TGTGCCAGCAGTTACGGCGGGAGTGGAAACATTCAGTACTTC
TRBJ2-1	13	TRBV7-9	once	.	CASIRETYNEQFF	TGTGCCAGCATCAGGGAAACATACAATGAGCAGTTCTTC
TRBJ1-3	14	TRBV11-2	.	.	CASSPTLAGNTIYF	TGTGCCAGCAGCCCGACCCTGGCTGGAAACACCATATATTTT
TRBJ2-2	15	TRBV10-3	.	TRBD1	CAISPTGENTGELFF	TGTGCCATCAGTCCGACAGGGGAGAACACCGGGGAGCTGTTTTTT
TRBJ2-7	15	TRBV5-4	.	.	CASSLAGTHSYEQYF	TGTGCCAGCAGCTTGGCCGGGACGCACTCCTACGAGCAGTACTTC
TRBJ2-1	14	TRBV18	.	.	CASSPATGYNEQFF	TGTGCCAGCTCACCGGCAACCGGTTACAATGAGCAGTTCTTC
TRBJ1-1	15	TRBV7-8	.	TRBD1	CASSSTTWDRGEAFF	TGTGCCAGCAGCTCAACTACCTGGGACAGGGGCGAGGCTTTCTTT